This T cell receptor beta chain was recorded in a study of cytotoxic CD8 clonotypes in ibrutinib-treated CLL. The wider study: Investigators collected response samples after a median roughly 12 months of treatment, range 6 to 36. Study outcomes and limitations: At progression, clonality fell back toward baseline after rising at ibrutinib response. Clonality was higher at baseline than in age-matched healthy donors and tracked circulating CD8+ T-cell counts.

As to this clone: Its antigen is still unknown.

Frozen PBMC stocks contributed about 2.2 micrograms of genomic DNA to the TCR beta libraries. Germline V gives CDR1 MNHNY, CDR2 SVGAGI (reference sequence). V was pared by 6 bases and J by 0 bases, with 6 bases of the junction left unmatched. The CDR3 sequence is 15 residues long. Profiling relied on immunoSEQ multiplex PCR, and the TCRdb table lists in-frame clones only, not all of them. The sample lists hundreds of thousands of clones, about 61% occurring once. The V call is TRBV6-6, the J call TRBJ1-2, with TRBD1 matching 8 bases. The sequenced sample was PBMCs, obtained after 36 months of ibrutinib treatment. The sequence was collected from a human donor with chronic lymphocytic leukemia. DNA of the CDR3: TGTGCCAGCAGGGGGACAGGCCTAACTAACTATGGCTACACCTTC. Its protein is CASRGTGLTNYGYTF.